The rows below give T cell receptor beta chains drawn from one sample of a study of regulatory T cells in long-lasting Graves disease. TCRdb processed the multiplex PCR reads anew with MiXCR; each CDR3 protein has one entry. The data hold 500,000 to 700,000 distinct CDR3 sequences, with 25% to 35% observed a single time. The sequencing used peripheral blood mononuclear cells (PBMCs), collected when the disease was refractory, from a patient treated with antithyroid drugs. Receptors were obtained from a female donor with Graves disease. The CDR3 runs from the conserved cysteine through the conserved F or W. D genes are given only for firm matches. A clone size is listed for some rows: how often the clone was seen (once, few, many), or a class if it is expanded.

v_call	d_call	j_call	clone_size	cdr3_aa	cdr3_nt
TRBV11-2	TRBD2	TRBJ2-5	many	CASSRAGGPRETQYF	TGTGCCAGCAGCAGAGCGGGAGGGCCTAGGGAGACCCAGTACTTC
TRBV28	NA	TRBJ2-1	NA	CASTRSYNEQFF	TGTGCCAGCACGCGGAGTTACAATGAGCAGTTCTTC
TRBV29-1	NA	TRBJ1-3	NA	CSVRGGWSSGNTIYF	TGCAGCGTAAGGGGGGGTTGGAGCTCTGGAAACACCATATATTTT
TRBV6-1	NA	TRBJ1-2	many	CASTLEGLGYTF	TGTGCCAGCACCCTTGAGGGGCTTGGCTACACCTTC
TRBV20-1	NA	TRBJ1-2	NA	CSASAPLKDYTF	TGCAGTGCTAGCGCCCCATTAAAGGACTACACCTTC
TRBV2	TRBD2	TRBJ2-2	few	CASSYRLAGGDTGELFF	TGTGCCAGCAGCTATAGACTAGCGGGAGGTGACACCGGGGAGCTGTTTTTT
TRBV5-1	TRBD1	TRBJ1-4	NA	CASSEPGDRLDEKLFF	TGCGCCAGCAGTGAACCAGGGGACAGGCTAGATGAAAAACTGTTTTTT
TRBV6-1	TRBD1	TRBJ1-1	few	CASSNRGQADTEAFF	TGTGCCAGCAGTAACCGGGGACAGGCCGACACTGAAGCTTTCTTT
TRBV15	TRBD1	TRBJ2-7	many	CATSRADRDAYEQYF	TGTGCCACCAGCAGAGCGGACAGGGATGCCTACGAGCAGTACTTC
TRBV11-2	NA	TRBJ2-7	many	CASSYGPNEQYF	TGTGCCAGCAGCTACGGTCCCAACGAGCAGTACTTC
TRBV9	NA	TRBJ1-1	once	CASSPGETLNTEAFF	TGTGCCAGCAGCCCAGGGGAGACACTTAACACTGAAGCTTTCTTT
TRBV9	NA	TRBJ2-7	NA	CASSVVPTAGTSYEQYF	TGTGCCAGCAGCGTAGTCCCCACGGCGGGTACCTCCTACGAGCAGTACTTC
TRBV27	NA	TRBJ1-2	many	CASSLLGRDDYGYTF	TGTGCCAGCAGTTTATTGGGCAGGGATGACTATGGCTACACCTTC
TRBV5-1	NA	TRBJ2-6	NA	CASMPRDGSGANVLTF	TGCGCCAGCATGCCGCGGGATGGGTCTGGGGCCAACGTCCTGACTTTC
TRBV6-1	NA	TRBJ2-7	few	CASSRAESYEQYF	TGTGCCAGCAGTCGAGCCGAGAGCTACGAGCAGTACTTC
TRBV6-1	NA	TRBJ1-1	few	CASTRWGGNTEAFF	TGTGCCAGCACCCGGTGGGGGGGGAACACTGAAGCTTTCTTT
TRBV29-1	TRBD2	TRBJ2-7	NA	CSVAGPAGGRYEQYF	TGCAGCGTTGCGGGTCCCGCGGGAGGGCGGTACGAGCAGTACTTC
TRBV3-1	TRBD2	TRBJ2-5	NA	CASSFTSAQETQYF	TGTGCCAGCAGCTTTACTAGCGCCCAAGAGACCCAGTACTTC
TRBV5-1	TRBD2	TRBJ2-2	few	CASSSREDNIGELFF	TGCGCCAGCAGCTCGCGGGAGGACAACATCGGGGAGCTGTTTTTT
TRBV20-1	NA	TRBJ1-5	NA	CSASLGAGSSNQPQHF	TGCAGTGCTAGTCTCGGGGCAGGGTCTAGCAATCAGCCCCAGCATTTT
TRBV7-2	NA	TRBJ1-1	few	CARGLGNTEAFF	TGTGCCAGAGGGCTGGGTAACACTGAAGCTTTCTTT
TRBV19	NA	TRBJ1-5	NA	CASSTWSGAQHF	TGTGCCAGTAGTACCTGGTCCGGAGCCCAGCATTTT
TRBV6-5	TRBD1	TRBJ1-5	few	CASSYSGGQGSNQPQHF	TGTGCCAGCAGTTACTCCGGCGGACAGGGCTCTAATCAGCCCCAGCATTTT
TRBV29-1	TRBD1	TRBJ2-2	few	CSVGGQGTCGELFF	TGCAGCGTCGGAGGACAGGGGACGTGCGGGGAGCTGTTTTTT
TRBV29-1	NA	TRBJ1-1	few	CSVAMGGMNTEAFF	TGCAGCGTTGCTATGGGAGGAATGAACACTGAAGCTTTCTTT
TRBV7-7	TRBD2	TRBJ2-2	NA	CASSFSSGKAGELFF	TGTGCCAGCAGCTTTTCTAGCGGGAAGGCCGGGGAGCTGTTTTTT
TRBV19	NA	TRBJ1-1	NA	CASEGRPMNTEAFF	TGTGCCAGTGAGGGCAGGCCCATGAACACTGAAGCTTTCTTT
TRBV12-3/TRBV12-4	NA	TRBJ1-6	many	CASNPGQGESALHF	TGTGCCAGCAACCCCGGACAAGGGGAATCGGCCCTCCACTTT